This T cell receptor (beta chain) was captured in a study of a mutant IDH1 vaccine in newly diagnosed glioma. Overall study: Onset of vaccination occurred 4-6 weeks following radiotherapy alone, or with temozolomide cycles.

The time point is: week 23, last vaccination. A 20-mer mutant IDH1 peptide at 300 ug was injected subcutaneously with topical imiquimod. The length of the CDR3 is 13 residues. J gave up 5 bases and V 3 bases, and 2 bases lay outside the gene matches. CDR1 and CDR2 (germline): MNHNS, SASEGT. Points on this clone: Its antigen is still unknown.

Points from the study as a whole: Changes in top peripheral clonotypes did not appear linked to pseudoprogression.

Generated by immunoSEQ multiplex PCR, the TCRdb table keeps only in-frame clones and is missing some. The sample shows around 56,000 clones, about 81% of them seen only once. This chain uses TRBV6-1 with TRBJ2-7; 9 bases are shared with TRBD2. The sequence came from a woman aged 40-49 years with glioma. Some clones in this sample may be carry-over from other donors' samples. This specimen consisted of PBMCs, obtained from a glioma patient whose treatment included an IDH1 peptide vaccine. CDR3 coding DNA: TGTGCCAGCAGTGAGCGGGGGGGGCACGAGCAGTACTTC. Its protein product is CASSERGGHEQYF.